These 13 T cell receptor beta chains share one sample of origin, sequenced in a study of cytomegalovirus exposure and HLA in healthy donors. It was with 60 Vbeta and 13 Jbeta primers that the PCR ran. Profiling relied on immunoSEQ multiplex PCR, and the TCRdb table lists in-frame clones only, not all of them. Of 140,000 or so clones in the sample, around 10% were seen once. Sequenced: PBMCs. Receptors originate from a male donor in good health and CMV-seronegative.

In this sample, this clone turned up a few times. The chain carries TRBV28 and TRBJ2-7, with 8 bases lining up with TRBD1. The CDR3 is 13 amino acids. After removal of 6 bases from V and 5 bases from J, the junction contained 6 bases not matched to a gene. Looked up from germline, CDR1 is MDHEN and CDR2 is SYDVKM. The CDR3 nucleotides are TGTGCCAGCAGGCGGACAGGGAAAAACGAGCAGTACTTC. It encodes CASRRTGKNEQYF.

This clone has a handful of counts. The J gene is TRBJ1-5, the V gene TRBV5-1, with D maybe TRBD1 (5 bases). The CDR3 runs 15 residues. Trimming removed 0 bases at V and 2 bases at J, with 9 bases between. Germline V gene lookup returns CDR1 SGHRS and CDR2 YFSETQ. The CDR3 reads CASSLAGGGNQPQHF. The CDR3 region has the DNA TGCGCCAGCAGCTTGGCCGGGGGAGGCAATCAGCCCCAGCATTTT.

This clone came up a few times. The chain links TRBV6-6 to TRBJ2-7; a possible D gene is TRBD1 (5 bases). V lost 5 bases, J lost 1 base, and 6 bases lay in between. The CDR3 contains 12 residues. The germline CDR1 and CDR2 sequences are MNHNY and SVGAGI (reference sequence). The CDR3 sequence: CASSTGSYEQYF. The CDR3 coding sequence is TGTGCCAGCAGTACAGGTTCCTACGAGCAGTACTTC.

This clone was found a few times. J is TRBJ2-3 and V is TRBV11-1; 8 bases are a match to TRBD2. The length of the CDR3 is 14 residues. J lost 10 bases, V lost 5 bases, and 11 bases had no gene match. CDR1 and CDR2 from the germline V gene are SGHAT and FQDESV (reference sequence). CDR3 nucleotides: TGTGCCAGCAGCCGCGGACTAGCTGGAGGGGCGCAGTATTTT. The encoded protein is CASSRGLAGGAQYF.

The genes are TRBV7-9 and TRBJ2-5; no clear D gene. The germline CDR1 and CDR2 sequences are SEHNR and FQNEAQ (reference sequence). The CDR3 consists of 14 residues. The V end lost 3 bases, the J end lost 2 bases, and 10 bases lay between the germline ends. CDR3 sequence: CASSLRFGQETQYF. CDR3 bases: TGTGCCAGCAGCTTGCGGTTTGGGCAAGAGACCCAGTACTTC.

J is TRBJ2-5 and V is TRBV7-9, with TRBD1 identical over 8 bases. The J segment lost 3 bases and the V segment lost 4 bases, leaving 10 bases of the junction unmatched. Per germline, CDR1 SEHNR and CDR2 FQNEAQ (reference sequence). This CDR3 contains 16 residues. The CDR3, as DNA: TGTGCCAGCAGCTCGAGACAGGGGAAGTCCAAAGAGACCCAGTACTTC. Residues: CASSSRQGKSKETQYF.

V usage is TRBV5-4 and J usage is TRBJ1-1, with TRBD1 identical over 7 bases. V lost 4 bases, J lost 4 bases, and 16 bases stayed unmatched. This CDR3 has 17 residues. Germline V gene sequence: CDR1 SGHNT, CDR2 YYREEE (reference sequence). The CDR3 is CASSRIFRQGGSTEAFF. Here the CDR3 DNA reads TGTGCCAGCAGCCGAATCTTTAGACAGGGTGGGAGCACTGAAGCTTTCTTT.

V gene TRBV11-2 combines with J gene TRBJ2-1, with D possibly TRBD2 on 6 matching bases. Looked up from germline, CDR1 is SGHAT and CDR2 is FQNNGV. The germline V and J ends were trimmed by 4 bases and 6 bases, with 10 bases remaining between them. The CDR3 extends over 13 amino acids. CDR3 region: CASSSLGGNEQFF. The CDR3 DNA follows: TGTGCCAGCAGCTCTCTCGGGGGCAATGAGCAGTTCTTC.

The chain employs TRBV5-1 and TRBJ2-3; no clear D. The CDR3 totals 15 residues. The germline V gene has CDR1 SGHRS and CDR2 YFSETQ. Trimming removed 0 bases at V and 1 base at J, with 9 bases between. CDR3 nucleotides: TGCGCCAGCAGCTTGGGTGGAGTTGGCACAGATACGCAGTATTTT. Translated, it gives CASSLGGVGTDTQYF. The entire variable domain, with the rest obtained from reference TRBV5-1 and TRBJ2-3, is as follows: KAGVTQTPRYLIKTRGQQVTLSCSPISGHRSVSWYQQTPGQGLQFLFEYFSETQRNKGNFPGRFSGRQFSNSRSEMNVSTLELGDSALYLCASSLGGVGTDTQYFGPGTRLTVL.

This clone came up a few times. The rearrangement uses TRBV5-1 and TRBJ2-2; a weak D match, TRBD1 (6 bases). Trimming stripped 2 bases from V and 7 bases from J, with 12 bases between. There are 14 residues in the CDR3. The germline V gene encodes CDR1 SGHRS and CDR2 YFSETQ. CDR3 residues: CASSFQGSNGELFF. The CDR3 DNA is TGCGCCAGCAGCTTTCAGGGGTCTAACGGGGAGCTGTTTTTT.

This clone has only a few counts. The chain employs TRBV5-1 and TRBJ1-4, with 7 bases fitting TRBD1. Germline CDR1 is SGHRS and CDR2 is YFSETQ. Unmatched junction bases numbered 5, after V lost 4 bases and J lost 5 bases. The CDR3 contains 14 residues. CDR3 residues: CASSLTGWNEKLFF. CDR3 in DNA: TGCGCCAGCAGCCTGACAGGGTGGAATGAAAAACTGTTTTTT.

The chain joins TRBV11-3 to TRBJ2-1; D is possibly TRBD2 (6 bases). CDR1 is SGHNT, CDR2 YENEEA, per germline. Trimming left V 1 base short and J 8 bases short, with 12 bases between. The CDR3 extends over 14 amino acids. The DNA of the CDR3 is TGTGCCAGCAGCTTAGTACTAGCCTCAGATGAGCAGTTCTTC. It translates to CASSLVLASDEQFF.

This clone has a handful of counts. The CDR3 spells CAISDWLQNQPQHF. In DNA form, the CDR3 reads TGTGCCATCAGTGATTGGTTACAGAATCAGCCCCAGCATTTT. This chain joins TRBV10-3 and TRBJ1-5; D remains ambiguous. The CDR3 runs to 14 residues. CDR1 is ENHRY and CDR2 is SYGVKD in the germline V gene. V gave up 3 bases and J gave up 4 bases, with 10 bases separating them.